These 19 T cell receptor beta chains came from one sample sequenced in a study of cytomegalovirus exposure and HLA in healthy donors. PCR amplification relied on 60 Vbeta primers (plus 13 Jbeta primers). Assay used: immunoSEQ multiplex PCR; TCRdb lists only in-frame clones, some missing. This sample yields around 81,000 clones, of which approximately 57% are seen a single time; around 5.8% belongs to the top ten. Sequenced material: PBMCs. The receptors shown here come from a man younger than 45 in good health and CMV-seropositive.

This clone was detected once. V and J are TRBV28 and TRBJ1-4, with D possibly TRBD1 on 6 matching bases. The CDR3 is 14 residues long. Germline V gene data show CDR1 as MDHEN and CDR2 as SYDVKM. Trimming took 4 bases from V and 7 from J, leaving 13 bases between them. The DNA of the CDR3 is TGTGCCAGCAGTTGGGCGGGGGCAGGTGAAAAACTGTTTTTT. It specifies CASSWAGAGEKLFF.

The V call is TRBV7-2, the J call TRBJ2-5; TRBD2 aligns across 7 bases. The CDR3 is 15 residues long. V lost 3 bases to trimming and J lost 5 bases; unmatched junction nucleotides: 9. The germline gives CDR1 SGHTA, CDR2 FQGNSA. CDR3 sequence (DNA): TGTGCCAGCAGCTTGGCGGGGGTAGATTCCGAGACCCAGTACTTC. This codes for CASSLAGVDSETQYF. Variable domain in full (rest from reference TRBV7-2 and TRBJ2-5): GAGVSQSPSNKVTEKGKDVELRCDPISGHTALYWYRQSLGQGLEFLIYFQGNSAPDKSGLPSDRFSAERTGGSVSTLTIQRTQQEDSAVYLCASSLAGVDSETQYFGPGTRLLVL.

The V gene is TRBV11-2, the J gene TRBJ2-3, with 7 bases lining up with TRBD1. Germline-derived CDR1 and CDR2 are SGHAT and FQNNGV. Unmatched junction bases numbered 8, after V lost 5 bases and J lost 6 bases. The CDR3 sequence is 14 residues long. The CDR3 here is CASSQGQKIDTQYF. CDR3 nucleotide sequence: TGTGCCAGCAGCCAGGGACAGAAGATCGATACGCAGTATTTT.

This clone was observed a handful of times. The genes are TRBV7-9 and TRBJ2-4; 8 bases are a match to TRBD2. The CDR3 runs to 15 residues. CDR1 and CDR2 (germline): SEHNR, FQNEAQ (reference sequence). J lost 6 bases, V lost 5 bases, and 9 bases had no gene match. This chain's CDR3 is CASSPTAGGGNIQYF. CDR3 bases: TGTGCCAGCAGCCCGACGGCGGGAGGCGGAAACATTCAGTACTTC.

This clone was seen just once. This chain links TRBV28 with TRBJ2-1, with TRBD1 identical over 10 bases. Germline trimming cut 3 bases from V and 9 bases from J; bases unmatched to any gene: 8. From germline, CDR1 is MDHEN and CDR2 SYDVKM. The length of the CDR3 is 15 residues. CDR3 DNA: TGTGCCAGCAGTTTCCAGACAGGGGGCAGGAGTGAGCAGTTCTTC. Amino acid sequence: CASSFQTGGRSEQFF.

The chain uses TRBV2 and TRBJ1-6, with 9 bases lining up with TRBD1. Germline V gene lookup returns CDR1 SNHLY and CDR2 FYNNEI. J lost 10 bases, V lost 10 bases, and 17 bases had no gene match. The CDR3 is 16 residues long. This CDR3 reads CATLGGPGQGGSPLHF. The DNA of the CDR3 is TGTGCCACCCTGGGAGGACCGGGACAGGGTGGATCACCCCTCCACTTT.

V gene TRBV14 combines with J gene TRBJ2-2; weak D call: TRBD1 (5 bases). Germline lookup yields CDR1 SGHDN and CDR2 FVKESK. This CDR3 has 15 residues. Trimming shortened V by 5 bases and J by 4 bases, and 14 bases separated the two germline ends. The CDR3 loop reads CASSSRELSTGELFF. The CDR3 DNA follows: TGTGCCAGCAGCTCCAGGGAATTAAGCACCGGGGAGCTGTTTTTT.

This clone was seen more than once but under ten times. In DNA, the CDR3 is TGTGCCATCAGTGAGTCAAGGCTAAGCGGGAGGAGGATGGGGACAGATACGCAGTATTTT. Its protein is CAISESRLSGRRMGTDTQYF. The chain links TRBV10-3 to TRBJ2-3, with 9 bases lining up with TRBD2. The germline CDR1 and CDR2 sequences are ENHRY and SYGVKD. After removal of 0 bases from V and 3 bases from J, the junction contained 16 bases not matched to a gene. The CDR3 is 20 amino acids.

This clone occurred once. The V call is TRBV7-2, the J call TRBJ2-5, with D unclear. With the DNA end fitting TRBJ2-7 better, the J assignment may be wrong. Germline CDR1 is SGHTA and CDR2 is FQGNSA. The CDR3 covers 14 residues. In DNA form, the CDR3 reads TGTGCCAGCAGCTTAGGGCGAGGTTCCTACGAGCAGTACTTC. This translates into CASSLGRGSYEQYF.

Only a few counts were recorded for this clone. The rearrangement joins TRBV6-5 to TRBJ1-1, with 7 bases fitting TRBD1. This CDR3 contains 14 residues. Trimming cost V 7 bases and J 1 base; bases outside gene matches: 6. CDR1 is MNHEY, CDR2 SVGAGI, per germline. The CDR3 sequence is CASTRRDRNTEAFF. The CDR3 DNA follows: TGTGCCAGCACACGAAGGGACAGGAACACTGAAGCTTTCTTT.

This chain connects TRBV5-4 to TRBJ2-7; D perhaps matches TRBD1 (6 bases). From germline, CDR1 is SGHNT and CDR2 YYREEE (reference sequence). The CDR3 runs to 12 residues. Trimming took 4 bases from V and 2 from J, leaving 7 bases between them. The CDR3 loop is CASSGQTYEQYF. The CDR3 DNA reads TGTGCCAGCAGCGGACAGACCTACGAGCAGTACTTC.

V and J are TRBV28 and TRBJ1-6; no reliable D call. This CDR3 is 14 amino acids long. Trimming stripped 3 bases from V and 8 bases from J, with 11 bases between. Germline V gene sequence: CDR1 MDHEN, CDR2 SYDVKM. The CDR3 nucleotides read TGTGCCAGCAGTTTGGCGGATTCTGATTCACCCCTCCACTTT. Amino acid sequence: CASSLADSDSPLHF.

This clone turned up a few times. The chain is built from TRBV7-5 and TRBJ1-1; the D call in the table, TRBD1, was not verified against the DNA. TRBV7-5 is an annotated pseudogene. There are 17 residues in the CDR3. This CDR3 is CARSLETNRVSFLKAFF. In DNA, the CDR3 is TGTGCCAGAAGCTTAGAGACGAACAGGGTCTCGTTTTTAAAAGCTTTCTTT.

This clone was found a few times. J is TRBJ2-5 and V is TRBV7-4; 13 bases match TRBD2. CDR3 length equals 19 residues. Trimming removed 3 bases from V and 3 bases from J; junction bases left unmatched: 13. CDR1 SGHVT and CDR2 SQSDAQ come from the germline V gene. The CDR3 coding sequence is TGTGCCAGCAGCTTCGTCGACGCAACTAGCGGGAGGGAAGAAGAGACCCAGTACTTC. The encoded protein is CASSFVDATSGREEETQYF.

V and J are TRBV29-1 and TRBJ2-5; 8 bases line up with TRBD1. The J call may be faulty, since TRBJ2-7 better matches the DNA end. Germline V lookup: CDR1 SQVTM, CDR2 ANQGSEA. The CDR3 loop spans 14 amino acids. The CDR3 is CSVEDPDRAYEQYF. CDR3 sequence (DNA): TGCAGCGTTGAAGACCCGGACAGGGCCTACGAGCAGTACTTC.

V gene TRBV7-2 combines with J gene TRBJ2-5; TRBD2 agrees at 8 bases. The CDR3 spans 15 residues. With V trimmed by 1 base and J by 5 bases, 6 bases remained unmatched. Germline-derived CDR1 and CDR2 are SGHTA and FQGNSA. The CDR3 DNA reads TGTGCCAGCAGCTTAGTCGGGGGACTAGGGGAGACCCAGTACTTC. This encodes CASSLVGGLGETQYF.

V usage is TRBV5-4 and J usage is TRBJ2-2, with 7 bases lining up with TRBD2. Germline V gene lookup returns CDR1 SGHNT and CDR2 YYREEE (reference sequence). The CDR3 is made up of 17 amino acids. J gave up 2 bases and V 4 bases, and 11 bases lay outside the gene matches. The CDR3 sequence: CASSPGGGRLNTGELFF. CDR3 bases: TGTGCCAGCAGCCCGGGTGGCGGGAGACTTAACACCGGGGAGCTGTTTTTT.

This clone has more than one count but fewer than ten. This sequence joins TRBV11-2 and TRBJ2-1; no firm D call. From germline, CDR1 is SGHAT and CDR2 FQNNGV. CDR3 length: 13 residues. The V gene lost 5 bases and the J gene lost 9 bases, with 14 bases spanning the gap. The DNA for the CDR3 is TGTGCCAGCAGCCAAGAGGTCGGTGGTGAGCAGTTCTTC. Its translation is CASSQEVGGEQFF.

The CDR3 region is CASSRAQGTEAFF. DNA for the CDR3: TGTGCCAGCAGCAGGGCCCAGGGGACTGAAGCTTTCTTT. This chain uses TRBV11-2 with TRBJ1-1, with D possibly TRBD1 on 6 matching bases. Trimming removed 5 bases from V and 5 bases from J, with 12 bases in between. This CDR3 is 13 amino acids long. Germline-derived CDR1 and CDR2 are SGHAT and FQNNGV.